These 16 T cell receptor beta chains were sequenced from one sample in a study of blood T cell repertoires in COVID-19. Generated by immunoSEQ multiplex PCR, the TCRdb table keeps only in-frame clones and is missing some. The sample includes over 90,000 clones, approximately 80% of them seen just once. Input material: peripheral blood. Receptors originate from a human donor in a cohort sampled during active or convalescent COVID-19.

J is TRBJ1-5 and V is TRBV19; D gene ambiguous. This CDR3 spans 15 amino acids. The germline CDR1 and CDR2 sequences are LNHDA and SQIVND (reference sequence). Between the trimmed V and J ends, which lost 2 bases and 2 bases, there was a span of 10 bases. CDR3 protein: CASSIQALGNQPQHF. CDR3 coding DNA: TGTGCCAGTAGTATACAGGCCTTGGGCAATCAGCCCCAGCATTTT.

In DNA, the CDR3 is TGCGCCAGCAGCCTCCGACAACTAGGGACAGGGGGCGAACTCTACGAGCAGTACTTC. Protein: CASSLRQLGTGGELYEQYF. J is TRBJ2-7 and V is TRBV4-3; 12 bases line up with TRBD1. Germline V CDR1 and CDR2: LGHNA, YSLEER. The V and J ends lost 4 bases and 3 bases, in that order; junction bases with no gene match: 16. The CDR3 totals 19 residues.

The chain recombines TRBV6-5 with TRBJ1-2; TRBD1 matches 11 bases. Trimming at V came to 4 bases and at J to 4 bases, leaving 2 bases not matched to a gene. Germline lookup yields CDR1 MNHEY and CDR2 SVGAGI. There are 14 residues in the CDR3. CDR3 nucleotide sequence: TGTGCCAGCAGTTGGACAGGGGGCGGCTATGGCTACACCTTC. It is translated as CASSWTGGGYGYTF.

The chain has TRBV24-1 and TRBJ2-1, with TRBD2 matching 10 bases. The germline V gene encodes CDR1 KGHDR and CDR2 SFDVKD. V dropped 5 bases and J dropped 5; count of bases not matched to a gene: 11. This CDR3 region has 17 residues. Here the CDR3 DNA reads TGTGCCACCAGTGGACAGGGAAACAGCGGGGGGGACAATGAGCAGTTCTTC. This gives the protein CATSGQGNSGGDNEQFF.

This chain links TRBV5-5 with TRBJ1-2; tentatively, D is TRBD1 (5 bases). The CDR3 has 14 residues. Germline V gene lookup returns CDR1 SGHKS and CDR2 YYEKEE (reference sequence). Trimming pared 2 bases from V and 4 bases from J, leaving 12 bases between. The CDR3 loop reads CASSFGGVGYGYTF. CDR3 in DNA: TGTGCCAGCAGCTTTGGGGGGGTCGGCTATGGCTACACCTTC. Variable domain in full (rest from reference TRBV5-5 and TRBJ1-2): DAGVTQSPTHLIKTRGQQVTLRCSPISGHKSVSWYQQVLGQGPQFIFQYYEKEERGRGNFPDRFSARQFPNYSSELNVNALLLGDSALYLCASSFGGVGYGYTFGSGTRLTVV.

A few counts support this clone. The chain links TRBV9 to TRBJ2-5, with 10 bases identical to TRBD2. The trim removed 1 base at V and 5 bases at J, leaving 2 bases unmatched. This CDR3 spans 14 amino acids. Germline V gene sequence: CDR1 SGDLS, CDR2 YYNGEE. The CDR3 nucleotides read TGTGCCAGCAGCGTAACGGGACTAGCGGAGACCCAGTACTTC. It yields the protein CASSVTGLAETQYF.

J is TRBJ1-2 and V is TRBV7-2; 7 bases align to TRBD1. CDR1 SGHTA and CDR2 FQGNSA come from the germline V gene. V dropped 4 bases and J dropped 3; count of bases not matched to a gene: 11. CDR3 length equals 16 residues. CDR3 in amino acids: CASSSISTGIHYGYTF. As DNA, the CDR3 is TGTGCCAGCAGCTCTATCTCGACAGGGATCCACTATGGCTACACCTTC.

This clone was counted only a few times. The gene calls are TRBV6-6 and TRBJ2-7; 9 bases fit TRBD2. The CDR3 has 16 amino acids. CDR1 MNHNY and CDR2 SVGAGI come from the germline V gene (reference sequence). The V gene end was trimmed by 0 bases and the J gene end by 5 bases; junction bases not matched to a gene: 8. The CDR3 region has the DNA TGTGCCAGCAGTTACTCTCCCCGGGCGGGGGGGCACGAGCAGTACTTC. Translating it yields CASSYSPRAGGHEQYF.

V gene TRBV30 combines with J gene TRBJ2-5; D is uncertain. Germline CDR1 reads GTSNPN; CDR2 reads SVGIG (reference sequence). Deletions cut 0 bases from V and 5 bases from J, with 4 bases between. This CDR3 region has 11 residues. In nucleotides, the CDR3 is TGTGCCTGGAGTGTCGGGGAGACCCAGTACTTC. Its translation is CAWSVGETQYF. The full variable domain, in which reference TRBV30 and TRBJ2-5 provide the parts outside the CDR3, is SQTIHQWPATLVQPVGSPLSLECTVEGTSNPNLYWYRQAAGRGLQLLFYSVGIGQISSEVPQNLSASRPQDRQFILSSKKLLLSDSGFYLCAWSVGETQYFGPGTRLLVL.

This sequence joins TRBV7-2 and TRBJ1-5, with D perhaps matching TRBD1 (5 bases). The length of the CDR3 is 15 residues. V lost 1 base and J lost 6, with 13 bases in between. The germline gives CDR1 SGHTA, CDR2 FQGNSA. CDR3 sequence: CASSLDGGWGQPQHF. CDR3 coding DNA: TGTGCCAGCAGCTTAGACGGGGGGTGGGGTCAGCCCCAGCATTTT.

This clone was observed a handful of times. This chain joins TRBV7-2 and TRBJ1-5; possible D gene TRBD1, 5 bases. The CDR3 runs 17 residues. Germline CDR1 reads SGHTA; CDR2 reads FQGNSA. Trimming took 5 bases from V and 4 from J, leaving 21 bases between them. The CDR3 region is CASSPSVGEEANQPQHF. The CDR3 nucleotides are TGTGCCAGCAGCCCCTCAGTGGGGGAGGAGGCTAATCAGCCCCAGCATTTT.

The chain combines TRBV25-1 with TRBJ2-2; tentative D call: TRBD2 (6 bases). The V gene lost 6 bases and the J gene lost 6 bases, with 8 bases spanning the gap. Germline CDR1 MGHDK, CDR2 SYGVNS. The CDR3 runs 12 residues. CDR3 region: CASSLAPGELFF. CDR3 sequence (DNA): TGTGCCAGCAGCCTAGCGCCCGGGGAGCTGTTTTTT.

The V call is TRBV5-4, the J call TRBJ1-2; 8 bases map to TRBD1. The CDR3 extends over 14 amino acids. In germline, CDR1 is SGHNT, CDR2 YYREEE (reference sequence). The V gene end was trimmed by 2 bases and the J gene end by 3 bases; junction bases not matched to a gene: 3. Here the CDR3 DNA reads TGTGCCAGCAGCTTAGGGACAGGCGACTATGGCTACACCTTC. Its translation is CASSLGTGDYGYTF.

Remarks on this clone: Other DNA sequences in this specimen translate into the identical CDR3. J is TRBJ2-1 and V is TRBV7-8; no definite D call. Trimming shortened V by 5 bases and J by 7 bases, and 9 bases separated the two germline ends. The CDR3 runs to 12 residues. In germline, CDR1 is SGHVS, CDR2 FQNEAQ. The CDR3: CASSPSRNEQFF. The DNA for the CDR3 is TGTGCCAGCAGCCCATCTCGGAATGAGCAGTTCTTC.

The J gene is TRBJ2-7, the V gene TRBV7-6; 11 nucleotides agree with TRBD1. The CDR3 contains 21 residues. V lost 5 bases, J lost 0 bases, and 21 bases stayed unmatched. CDR1 and CDR2 (germline): SGHVS, FNYEAQ. In nucleotides, the CDR3 is TGTGCCAGCAGCCCTGGGACAGGCCAAAGGACAGGGGGCCCAAGCTCCTACGAGCAGTACTTC. Translating it yields CASSPGTGQRTGGPSSYEQYF.

CDR3 in DNA: TGTGCCAGCACCCAAGGGTGGCGGGGCCACATCAATGAGCAGTTCTTC. Amino acids: CASTQGWRGHINEQFF. The rearrangement links TRBV7-9 to TRBJ2-1; D might be TRBD2 (6 bases). The CDR3 loop spans 16 amino acids. In germline, CDR1 is SEHNR, CDR2 FQNEAQ (reference sequence). Trimming left V 7 bases short and J 6 bases short, with 22 bases between. The full variable domain, completed using reference TRBV7-9 and TRBJ2-1, is DTGVSQNPRHKITKRGQNVTFRCDPISEHNRLYWYRQTLGQGPEFLTYFQNEAQLEKSRLLSDRFSAERPKGSFSTLEIQRTEQGDSAMYLCASTQGWRGHINEQFFGPGTRLTVL.